The 30 T cell receptor beta chains below come from one sample, sequenced in a study of response to subunit inactivated influenza vaccine. MiXCR, run by TCRdb on the RT-PCR reads, gives a single entry per CDR3 protein. The table lists about 540,000 distinct CDR3 sequences, approximately 20% of them singletons. The data were also submitted as part of a second study, on T cells expressing NK-cell markers. That paper states: UMIs were included in TCR beta cDNA generated by 5'RACE template switching.

The sample here was CD4+ T cells sorted from PBMCs, taken roughly 12 days after vaccination. Receptors originate from a man aged 45 to 65 who received an inactivated influenza vaccine.

This chain links TRBV3-1 with TRBJ2-7, with 10 nucleotides matching TRBD2. The CDR3 contains 16 residues. V lost 3 bases and J lost 0; bases outside the gene matches: 5. Germline CDR1 is LGHDT and CDR2 is YNNKEL (reference sequence). The CDR3 DNA is TGTGCCAGCAGCCAGTCTAGCGGGGGCCACTCCTACGAGCAGTACTTC. As protein: CASSQSSGGHSYEQYF.

This clonotype appeared many times. This chain connects TRBV12-3 or TRBV12-4 to TRBJ2-3, with D possibly matching TRBD2 (5 bases). V shed 7 bases and J shed 8 bases, with 19 bases lying between them. CDR3 length equals 14 residues. CDR3 bases: TGTGCCAGCACCGTGAGGGTTCAAGACGGTACGCAGTATTTT. This sequence encodes CASTVRVQDGTQYF.

This clonotype turned up a few times. The V call is TRBV4-1, the J call TRBJ2-1; D uncertain. The CDR3 consists of 13 residues. Trimming shortened V by 0 bases and J by 2 bases, and 2 bases separated the two germline ends. CDR1 is MGHRA, CDR2 YSYEKL, per germline. As DNA, the CDR3 is TGCGCCAGCAGCCAAGAAGCCTACAATGAGCAGTTCTTC. Its translation: CASSQEAYNEQFF.

This clonotype showed up just a few times. V gene TRBV6-2 or TRBV6-3 combines with J gene TRBJ2-7; 11 positions agree with TRBD2. The V and J ends lost 2 bases and 3 bases, in that order; junction bases with no gene match: 6. Germline CDR1 and CDR2: MNHEY and SVGEGT. CDR3 length: 16 amino acids. The CDR3: CASSYPLAGANYEQYF. CDR3 nucleotides: TGTGCCAGCAGTTACCCACTAGCGGGAGCTAACTACGAGCAGTACTTC.

There are a few counts of this clonotype. The rearrangement uses TRBV10-3 and TRBJ1-5; D unclear. With 7 bases removed from V and 7 bases from J, the gap between germline ends came to 14 bases. The length of the CDR3 is 13 residues. CDR1 is ENHRY and CDR2 is SYGVKD in the germline V gene. The CDR3 DNA follows: TGTGCCATCACCGCTGGGGAGGGCCAGCCCCAGCATTTT. Translating it yields CAITAGEGQPQHF.

This clonotype was seen a handful of times. One end of the junction fails to match germline, which may point to a read error. This chain connects TRBV6-1 to TRBJ2-2, with TRBD1 matching 8 bases. Germline assignment: CDR1 MNHNS and CDR2 SASEGT. The CDR3 loop spans 15 amino acids. The CDR3 spells CASSPRQGRGWELFF. As DNA, the CDR3 is TGTGCCAGCAGCCCACGACAGGGGAGAGGGTGGGAACTGTTTTTT.

The rearrangement uses TRBV6-2 or TRBV6-3 and TRBJ2-2; D may match TRBD1 or TRBD2 (5 bases each). Germline loops: CDR1 MNHEY, CDR2 SVGEGT. The CDR3 contains 16 residues. The V end lost 5 bases, the J end lost 4 bases, and 17 bases lay between the germline ends. The CDR3 protein is CASSASRGKGTGELFF. The CDR3 nucleotides are TGTGCCAGCAGTGCCTCGAGGGGTAAAGGCACCGGGGAGCTGTTTTTT.

The chain links TRBV7-2 to TRBJ2-1, with 9 bases lining up with TRBD2. Germline V lookup: CDR1 SGHTA, CDR2 FQGNSA. V trimming: 1 base; J trimming: 6 bases; junction bases outside the gene matches: 10. The CDR3 runs to 17 residues. This chain's CDR3 is CASSLVGLAGVGNEQFF. The CDR3 nucleotides are TGTGCCAGCAGCTTAGTCGGCTTAGCGGGAGTTGGCAATGAGCAGTTCTTC.

There are a few counts of this clonotype. The genes are TRBV6-1 and TRBJ1-1, with D unresolved. Trimming took off 6 bases at V and 5 bases at J, with 16 bases between the two ends. Germline CDR1 reads MNHNS; CDR2 reads SASEGT. The CDR3 contains 14 residues. CDR3 region: CASSRRRETTEAFF. Here the CDR3 DNA reads TGTGCCAGCAGCAGGCGGAGGGAGACAACTGAAGCTTTCTTT.

The V call is TRBV7-8, the J call TRBJ1-1, with 7 bases fitting TRBD1. The CDR3 length is 16 residues. CDR1 is SGHVS and CDR2 is FQNEAQ in the germline V gene. V was clipped by 5 bases and J by 4 bases; unmatched bases: 13. CDR3 region: CASSLRPGTDFTEAFF. CDR3 in DNA: TGTGCCAGCAGCCTACGACCCGGGACAGACTTCACTGAAGCTTTCTTT.

This clonotype was detected once. V usage is TRBV5-1 and J usage is TRBJ2-1, with 10 nucleotides matching TRBD2. Trimming at V came to 4 bases and at J to 4 bases, leaving 8 bases not matched to a gene. This CDR3 has 16 amino acids. Per germline, CDR1 SGHRS and CDR2 YFSETQ. The CDR3 DNA sequence: TGCGCCAGCAGCCCCCAACTAGCGGGATCTTACAATGAGCAGTTCTTC. It codes for CASSPQLAGSYNEQFF.

This clonotype was seen a few times. The chain employs TRBV6-2 or TRBV6-3 and TRBJ2-5, with 9 bases matching TRBD1. J was trimmed by 0 bases and V by 7 bases; bases with no gene match: 15. Germline loops: CDR1 MNHEY, CDR2 SVGEGT. The CDR3 is 18 amino acids. The CDR3 DNA reads as TGTGCCAGCAACCCCGACAGGGGGTTCCCGTCTTACCAAGAGACCCAGTACTTC. This codes for CASNPDRGFPSYQETQYF.

This clonotype was counted between two and nine times. The chain carries TRBV7-9 and TRBJ2-3; D gene unclear. The CDR3 spans 15 residues. Trimming pared 2 bases from V and 0 bases from J, leaving 9 bases between. Germline CDR1 reads SEHNR; CDR2 reads FQNEAQ (reference sequence). The CDR3 region has the DNA TGTGCCAGCAGCTTATCCTCAACTAGCACAGATACGCAGTATTTT. Protein product: CASSLSSTSTDTQYF.

This clonotype was detected only a few times. J is TRBJ1-5 and V is TRBV7-2, with 7 bases identical to TRBD1. The CDR3 totals 16 residues. CDR1 and CDR2 from the germline V gene are SGHTA and FQGNSA. The junction had 11 bases not matched to a gene; V was cut back by 5 bases and J by 4 bases. This CDR3 is CASSPTRTGTNQPQHF. CDR3 DNA sequence: TGTGCCAGCAGCCCCACTCGGACAGGCACTAATCAGCCCCAGCATTTT.

The chain recombines TRBV20-1 with TRBJ1-6, with D tentatively TRBD1 (6 bases). Deletions cut 0 bases from V and 10 bases from J, with 13 bases between. Germline CDR1 DFQATT, CDR2 SNEGSKA (reference sequence). The CDR3 loop spans 14 amino acids. The CDR3 DNA reads TGCAGTGCTAGAGATGGCCAGGGGAGATCACCCCTCCACTTT. Translating gives CSARDGQGRSPLHF.

V is TRBV2 and J is TRBJ2-1, with 8 bases aligning to TRBD2. The V gene end was trimmed by 2 bases and the J gene end by 2 bases; junction bases not matched to a gene: 2. The CDR3 is 15 residues long. Germline loops: CDR1 SNHLY, CDR2 FYNNEI. Here the CDR3 reads CASSERRGAYNEQFF. The CDR3 bases are TGTGCCAGCAGTGAACGGCGGGGGGCCTACAATGAGCAGTTCTTC.

This chain joins TRBV11-2 and TRBJ1-6; D not certain. CDR1 is SGHAT, CDR2 FQNNGV, per germline. CDR3 length: 13 amino acids. Trimming removed 5 bases from V and 7 bases from J, with 9 bases in between. The CDR3 DNA reads as TGTGCCAGCAGCACCTCAAAGAATTCACCCCTCCACTTT. Amino acids: CASSTSKNSPLHF.

The chain has TRBV12-3 or TRBV12-4 and TRBJ2-7; a possible D gene is TRBD2 (5 bases). There are 16 residues in the CDR3. V was cut by 8 bases and J by 0 bases, with 20 bases left in between. CDR3 loop: CASGGPKVGSSYEQYF. CDR3 coding DNA: TGTGCCAGCGGAGGCCCAAAGGTGGGCAGCTCCTACGAGCAGTACTTC.

The V gene is TRBV15, the J gene TRBJ2-2, with a weak D call TRBD2 (5 bases). The V and J ends lost 1 base and 5 bases respectively, with 8 bases between them. The CDR3 spans 14 residues. Germline V lookup: CDR1 LNHNV, CDR2 YYDKDF (reference sequence). The CDR3 DNA follows: TGTGCCACCAGCAGAGGGGGAGAAACCGGGGAGCTGTTTTTT. As protein: CATSRGGETGELFF. Full variable domain (missing parts from reference TRBV15 and TRBJ2-2): DAMVIQNPRYQVTQFGKPVTLSCSQTLNHNVMYWYQQKSSQAPKLLFHYYDKDFNNEADTPDNFQSRRPNTSFCFLDIRSPGLGDTAMYLCATSRGGETGELFFGEGSRLTVL.

The V and J genes are TRBV11-2 and TRBJ2-5; 16 bases agree with TRBD2. Germline loops: CDR1 SGHAT, CDR2 FQNNGV. V was clipped by 4 bases and J by 5 bases; unmatched bases: 10. The CDR3 extends over 18 amino acids. The CDR3 DNA reads as TGTGCCAGCAGCTCCACCGGGACTAGCGGGAGGGCCGGTGAGACCCAGTACTTC. Its translation is CASSSTGTSGRAGETQYF. Drawing the rest from reference TRBV11-2 and TRBJ2-5, the complete variable domain is EAGVAQSPRYKIIEKRQSVAFWCNPISGHATLYWYQQILGQGPKLLIQFQNNGVVDDSQLPKDRFSAERLKGVDSTLKIQPAKLEDSAVYLCASSSTGTSGRAGETQYFGPGTRLLVL.

The chain combines TRBV12-3 or TRBV12-4 with TRBJ2-1; D possibly corresponds to TRBD2 (7 bases). This CDR3 contains 14 residues. V lost 7 bases to trimming and J lost 7 bases, with 17 bases between them. The CDR3 region has the DNA TGTGCCAGCACCCTGGGAGGGGGGGTGAATGAGCAGTTCTTC. Translating it yields CASTLGGGVNEQFF.

This clonotype was counted only a few times. This chain links TRBV6-2 or TRBV6-3 with TRBJ1-6; 9 nucleotides align to TRBD1. V lost 4 bases, J lost 2 bases, and 15 bases stayed unmatched. The CDR3 covers 20 residues. The germline V gene encodes CDR1 MNHEY and CDR2 SVGEGT. The CDR3 sequence is CASSSRGQGRFNAYNSPLHF. The DNA of the CDR3 is TGTGCCAGCAGTTCTCGGGGACAGGGAAGGTTTAACGCCTATAATTCACCCCTCCACTTT.

This chain uses TRBV6-6 with TRBJ1-2; TRBD1 agrees at 8 bases. CDR1 is MNHNY, CDR2 SVGAGI, per germline (reference sequence). J was trimmed by 5 bases and V by 10 bases; bases with no gene match: 6. This CDR3 is built from 12 residues. The DNA for the CDR3 is TGTGCCACCTCAGACAGGGGTTATGGCTACACCTTC. It codes for CATSDRGYGYTF.

The chain carries TRBV4-3 and TRBJ2-4; D remains ambiguous. This CDR3 has 15 amino acids. CDR1 is LGHNA and CDR2 is YSLEER in the germline V gene. V was pared by 0 bases and J by 5 bases, with 11 bases between. Written as DNA, the CDR3 is TGCGCCAGCAGCCAAGATATTAACAGAGAAAACATTCAGTACTTC. As protein: CASSQDINRENIQYF.

This clonotype was seen a handful of times. This chain links TRBV25-1 with TRBJ2-5, with D possibly TRBD2 on 5 matching bases. Trimming took off 2 bases at V and 1 base at J, with 11 bases between the two ends. This CDR3 has 15 amino acids. CDR1 is MGHDK and CDR2 is SYGVNS in the germline V gene. The chain's CDR3 is CASSEEGGLQETQYF. Written as DNA, the CDR3 is TGTGCCAGCAGTGAAGAGGGTGGCCTCCAAGAGACCCAGTACTTC.

CDR3 bases: TGTGCCAGCAGCCGGTCGGGACCGACACACTACGAGCAGTACTTC. Protein sequence: CASSRSGPTHYEQYF. This sequence joins TRBV7-9 and TRBJ2-7; D assignment may be TRBD1 or TRBD2 (5 bases each). The CDR3 contains 15 residues. CDR1 and CDR2 (germline): SEHNR, FQNEAQ (reference sequence). Trimming pared 5 bases from V and 3 bases from J, leaving 17 bases between.

This clonotype appeared a few times. The gene calls are TRBV4-3 and TRBJ1-2; TRBD1 matches at 7 bases. This CDR3 is built from 14 residues. Unmatched junction bases numbered 3, after V lost 0 bases and J lost 5 bases. The germline V gene has CDR1 LGHNA and CDR2 YSLEER. Written as DNA, the CDR3 is TGCGCCAGCAGCCAAGAACAGGGGTGGTATGGCTACACCTTC. This encodes CASSQEQGWYGYTF.

The CDR3 region is CASFRVNTEAFF. CDR3 sequence (DNA): TGTGCCAGCTTCAGGGTGAACACTGAAGCTTTCTTT. J is TRBJ1-1 and V is TRBV2; possible D gene TRBD1, 5 bases. There are 12 residues in the CDR3. Germline-derived CDR1 and CDR2 are SNHLY and FYNNEI. The V end lost 8 bases, the J end lost 0 bases, and 7 bases lay between the germline ends.

The rearrangement uses TRBV29-1 and TRBJ2-5, with 9 bases identical to TRBD2. Looked up from germline, CDR1 is SQVTM and CDR2 is ANQGSEA. The V and J ends lost 5 bases and 4 bases, in that order; junction bases with no gene match: 2. The CDR3 is 12 residues long. The CDR3 nucleotides are TGCAGCGTTAAGACTAGCGGAGAGACCCAGTACTTC. Its protein product is CSVKTSGETQYF.

V gene TRBV20-1 combines with J gene TRBJ2-6; no definite D call. V lost 2 bases, J lost 4 bases, and 9 bases lay in between. The germline V gene encodes CDR1 DFQATT and CDR2 SNEGSKA (reference sequence). The CDR3 runs to 14 residues. The CDR3 here is CSARPGSGANVLTF. Written as DNA, the CDR3 is TGCAGTGCTAGACCCGGGTCCGGGGCCAACGTCCTGACTTTC.